This T cell receptor (beta chain) is from a study of technical replicates of blood from a few donors. Trimming removed 5 bases at V and 2 bases at J, with 7 bases between. CDR3 length equals 14 residues. Per the germline V gene, CDR1 is SGHNT and CDR2 is YENEEA. The table came from immunoSEQ multiplex PCR; TCRdb's copy has only in-frame clones and leaves some out. The sample carries about 99,000 clones, 95% recorded once. The clonotype originates from a human donor in good health. The genes are TRBV11-3 and TRBJ2-6; D not certain. Sequenced material: T cells isolated from PBMCs. The CDR3 reads CASSPSAGANVLTF. DNA for the CDR3: TGTGCCAGCAGCCCCAGTGCTGGGGCCAACGTCCTGACTTTC.